This passage covers 28 T cell receptor beta chains from one sample sequenced in a study of blood T cell repertoires in COVID-19. The table came from immunoSEQ multiplex PCR; TCRdb's copy has only in-frame clones and leaves some out. The data contain 300,000 or so clones, more than 70% of them singletons. Sequences were obtained from peripheral blood. The receptors come from a woman between 50 and 59 years old with acute or convalescent COVID-19.

The chain joins TRBV7-2 to TRBJ2-7; D not certain. V was trimmed by 0 bases and J by 0 bases, leaving 6 bases between them. The CDR3 is 14 residues long. In germline, CDR1 is SGHTA, CDR2 FQGNSA. The DNA of the CDR3 is TGTGCCAGCAGCTTAGCGGCCAGCTCCTACGAGCAGTACTTC. Amino acids: CASSLAASSYEQYF.

About this clone itself: The sample carries other DNA sequences with the same CDR3. The chain combines TRBV27 with TRBJ2-1, with D hard to call. The CDR3 loop spans 14 amino acids. The V end was cut by 5 bases, the J end by 0 bases, with 8 bases between. Germline loops: CDR1 MNHEY, CDR2 SMNVEV (reference sequence). The DNA for the CDR3 is TGTGCCAGCAGTCGACAAGTCTCCTACAATGAGCAGTTCTTC. It yields the protein CASSRQVSYNEQFF.

The chain recombines TRBV28 with TRBJ2-1; 9 bases align to TRBD2. CDR1 and CDR2 (germline): MDHEN, SYDVKM. The CDR3 loop spans 15 amino acids. The junction had 7 bases not matched to a gene; V was cut back by 5 bases and J by 5 bases. CDR3 nucleotides: TGTGCCAGCAGTCGTCTAGCGGGACCAAACAATGAGCAGTTCTTC. This gives the protein CASSRLAGPNNEQFF.

The chain combines TRBV9 with TRBJ2-3; D unclear. Germline CDR1 SGDLS, CDR2 YYNGEE. Between the trimmed V and J ends, which lost 1 base and 4 bases, there was a span of 10 bases. The CDR3 is 14 residues long. CDR3 DNA sequence: TGTGCCAGCAGCGTAACGCAGGTACCAGATACGCAGTATTTT. It yields the protein CASSVTQVPDTQYF.

As for this clone: The sample holds other DNA sequences that translate to the same CDR3. The chain combines TRBV18 with TRBJ1-2; TRBD1 matches 10 bases. CDR3 size: 14 residues. V dropped 2 bases and J dropped 5; count of bases not matched to a gene: 2. Per germline, CDR1 KGHSH and CDR2 LQKENI. As DNA, the CDR3 is TGTGCCAGCTCACCAGGGACAGGGGCTTATGGCTACACCTTC. Protein: CASSPGTGAYGYTF.

The chain couples TRBV29-1 to TRBJ2-4; TRBD1 is a possible D gene (5 bases). V lost 6 bases, J lost 4 bases, and 16 bases lay in between. Germline V lookup: CDR1 SQVTM, CDR2 ANQGSEA. The CDR3 sequence is 14 residues long. The CDR3 sequence: CSVASLDIKNIQYF. In DNA, the CDR3 is TGCAGCGTGGCGTCCCTGGACATAAAAAACATTCAGTACTTC.

The chain uses TRBV5-1 and TRBJ1-4, with 10 bases matching TRBD1. Trimming at V came to 4 bases and at J to 8 bases, leaving 5 bases not matched to a gene. Germline-derived CDR1 and CDR2 are SGHRS and YFSETQ. This CDR3 has 14 amino acids. CDR3 region: CASSRTGGAEKLFF. In nucleotides, the CDR3 is TGCGCCAGCAGCCGGACAGGGGGAGCGGAAAAACTGTTTTTT.

This chain links TRBV6-2 or TRBV6-3 with TRBJ2-3; 13 bases match TRBD2. The J segment lost 6 bases and the V segment lost 5 bases, leaving 8 bases of the junction unmatched. The CDR3 totals 16 residues. Per the germline V gene, CDR1 is MNHEY and CDR2 is SVGEGT. CDR3 sequence reads: CASSVQKGLAGDTQYF. In DNA form, the CDR3 reads TGTGCCAGCAGTGTGCAAAAGGGACTAGCGGGGGATACGCAGTATTTT.

The rearrangement uses TRBV29-1 and TRBJ2-1, with D possibly TRBD1 on 5 matching bases. In germline, CDR1 is SQVTM, CDR2 ANQGSEA. The CDR3 has 13 amino acids. V lost 3 bases to trimming and J lost 6 bases, with 12 bases between them. CDR3 DNA: TGCAGCGTTGACGTCCATCAGGGCAATGAGCAGTTCTTC. Residues: CSVDVHQGNEQFF.

The J gene is TRBJ2-1, the V gene TRBV2; tentative D call: TRBD2 (5 bases). There are 14 residues in the CDR3. Germline CDR1 is SNHLY and CDR2 is FYNNEI. The V and J ends lost 10 bases and 6 bases respectively, with 19 bases between them. The CDR3 DNA sequence: TGTGCCACCCACTCCCGGGGTATCGGCAATGAGCAGTTCTTC. It is translated as CATHSRGIGNEQFF.

The genes are TRBV10-3 and TRBJ2-5; TRBD1 matches 8 bases. V dropped 6 bases and J dropped 5; count of bases not matched to a gene: 11. Germline CDR1 and CDR2: ENHRY and SYGVKD. The CDR3 is made up of 15 amino acids. The CDR3 spells CAIRSDRGVRETQYF. The CDR3 DNA follows: TGTGCCATCAGATCTGACAGGGGAGTTAGGGAGACCCAGTACTTC.

The chain is built from TRBV3-1 (or the pseudogene TRBV3-2) and TRBJ1-1, with 7 bases aligning to TRBD1. The CDR3 runs to 17 residues. The V segment lost 1 base and the J segment 5 bases; nucleotides outside the gene matches: 13. In germline, CDR1 is LGHDT, CDR2 YNNKEL (reference sequence). In DNA, the CDR3 is TGTGCCAGCAGCCAAGTCGCCCTAACAGGGGCTAGTACTGAAGCTTTCTTT. Its translation: CASSQVALTGASTEAFF.

The CDR3 sequence: CASRQQGGGLTGELFF. CDR3 nucleotide sequence: TGCGCCAGCAGGCAACAGGGGGGAGGTCTTACCGGGGAGCTGTTTTTT. This sequence joins TRBV23-1 and TRBJ2-2; 8 nucleotides agree with TRBD1. TRBV23-1 is an ORF, and what it does is uncertain. The CDR3 consists of 16 residues. J was trimmed by 5 bases and V by 6 bases; bases with no gene match: 11.

The chain uses TRBV5-4 and TRBJ2-1; D possibly corresponds to TRBD2 (5 bases). The CDR3 spans 14 residues. Trimming pared 4 bases from V and 5 bases from J, leaving 13 bases between. CDR1 is SGHNT and CDR2 is YYREEE in the germline V gene (reference sequence). The CDR3 reads CASSPTAGHNEQFF. In DNA, the CDR3 is TGTGCCAGCAGCCCGACGGCGGGCCACAATGAGCAGTTCTTC.

A few counts support this clone. The chain joins TRBV19 to TRBJ1-2; 7 nucleotides match TRBD1. This CDR3 is 14 amino acids long. Germline V CDR1 and CDR2: LNHDA, SQIVND (reference sequence). Unmatched junction bases numbered 6, after V lost 4 bases and J lost 4 bases. The CDR3 region is CASSTNRGSYGYTF. The CDR3 coding sequence is TGTGCCAGTAGTACGAACAGGGGTAGCTATGGCTACACCTTC.

Concerning this clone itself: Relative to the germline gene, one junction end is altered; a read error may explain this. This chain joins TRBV2 and TRBJ1-2, with 8 bases identical to TRBD1. Germline CDR1 and CDR2: SNHLY and FYNNEI. CDR3 size: 15 residues. CDR3 residues: CASSEDRGGYYGYTF. The CDR3 region has the DNA TGTGCCAGCAGCGAAGACAGGGGAGGTTACTATGGCTACACCTTC.

The chain carries TRBV7-2 and TRBJ1-2; the D gene is possibly TRBD1 (6 bases). V lost 5 bases and J 1 base, leaving 11 bases between the germline ends. Germline V gene sequence: CDR1 SGHTA, CDR2 FQGNSA. CDR3 length: 14 residues. This CDR3 is CASSRDINNYGYTF. CDR3 nucleotide sequence: TGTGCCAGCAGCAGGGACATCAATAACTATGGCTACACCTTC. Looking up the rest from reference TRBV7-2 and TRBJ1-2 gives the full variable domain: GAGVSQSPSNKVTEKGKDVELRCDPISGHTALYWYRQSLGQGLEFLIYFQGNSAPDKSGLPSDRFSAERTGGSVSTLTIQRTQQEDSAVYLCASSRDINNYGYTFGSGTRLTVV.

In its sample, this clone was seen a few times. V gene TRBV6-5 combines with J gene TRBJ2-7; 10 nucleotides match TRBD1. V lost 7 bases, J lost 6 bases, and 9 bases stayed unmatched. The CDR3 has 14 amino acids. CDR1 and CDR2 (germline): MNHEY, SVGAGI. CDR3 bases: TGTGCCAGCACCCGGGACAGGGGATTGAGCGAGCAGTACTTC. Its translation is CASTRDRGLSEQYF.

The count of this clone is one. The genes are TRBV3-1 (or the pseudogene TRBV3-2) and TRBJ1-5, with TRBD1 matching 9 bases. This CDR3 region has 16 residues. Germline-derived CDR1 and CDR2 are LGHDT and YNNKEL (reference sequence). Germline trimming cut 2 bases from V and 11 bases from J; bases unmatched to any gene: 13. The chain's CDR3 is CASSQSPGTGLMAQHF. As DNA, the CDR3 is TGTGCCAGCAGCCAAAGCCCCGGGACAGGGCTCATGGCCCAGCATTTT.

The chain carries TRBV19 and TRBJ2-7, with D perhaps matching TRBD1 (5 bases). In germline, CDR1 is LNHDA, CDR2 SQIVND (reference sequence). V was clipped by 2 bases and J by 1 base, with 6 bases between them. This CDR3 is built from 13 residues. The CDR3 bases are TGTGCCAGTAGTATACGACAGTCCTACGAGCAGTACTTC. Its protein is CASSIRQSYEQYF. Filled out from reference TRBV19 and TRBJ2-7, the complete variable domain reads DGGITQSPKYLFRKEGQNVTLSCEQNLNHDAMYWYRQDPGQGLRLIYYSQIVNDFQKGDIAEGYSVSREKKESFPLTVTSAQKNPTAFYLCASSIRQSYEQYFGPGTRLTVT.

The gene calls are TRBV2 and TRBJ1-4; D is possibly TRBD1 (6 bases). Germline V CDR1 and CDR2: SNHLY, FYNNEI. The CDR3 runs to 14 residues. The V and J ends lost 3 bases and 6 bases respectively, with 11 bases between them. The CDR3 loop is CASSDPRGYEKLFF. DNA of the CDR3: TGTGCCAGCAGTGATCCCAGGGGTTATGAAAAACTGTTTTTT. The variable domain in full, with the rest retrieved from reference TRBV2 and TRBJ1-4, is EPEVTQTPSHQVTQMGQEVILRCVPISNHLYFYWYRQILGQKVEFLVSFYNNEISEKSEIFDDQFSVERPDGSNFTLKIRSTKLEDSAMYFCASSDPRGYEKLFFGSGTQLSVL.

The V gene is TRBV27, the J gene TRBJ2-7, with 7 bases fitting TRBD2. V lost 3 bases and J lost 2; bases outside the gene matches: 4. CDR3 size: 14 residues. Germline V gene lookup returns CDR1 MNHEY and CDR2 SMNVEV (reference sequence). CDR3 residues: CASSFVRGAYEQYF. In DNA, the CDR3 is TGTGCCAGCAGTTTCGTCCGGGGGGCCTACGAGCAGTACTTC.

This chain links TRBV6-5 with TRBJ1-6, with D possibly being TRBD1 (5 bases). V dropped 6 bases and J dropped 8 bases, with 11 bases sitting between them. Germline loops: CDR1 MNHEY, CDR2 SVGAGI. This CDR3 has 13 amino acids. The CDR3 bases are TGTGCCAGCAGGACAGATGCCCATTCACCCCTCCACTTT. It codes for CASRTDAHSPLHF.

The rearrangement links TRBV6-5 to TRBJ1-2; 7 bases fit TRBD1. The germline V gene encodes CDR1 MNHEY and CDR2 SVGAGI. The CDR3 runs 13 residues. The ends lost 6 bases at V and 4 bases at J; junction bases unmatched: 5. The CDR3 protein is CASRGQHFYGYTF. The CDR3 nucleotides read TGTGCCAGCAGGGGACAGCACTTCTATGGCTACACCTTC.

This clone showed up just a few times. V and J are TRBV11-2 and TRBJ2-1; D perhaps matches TRBD2 (5 bases). CDR3 length: 16 amino acids. Germline CDR1 SGHAT, CDR2 FQNNGV. Trimming took off 4 bases at V and 0 bases at J, with 13 bases between the two ends. In nucleotides, the CDR3 is TGTGCCAGCAGCTCGTGGGCTACTAGCTCCTACAATGAGCAGTTCTTC. This encodes CASSSWATSSYNEQFF. The full variable domain, its missing parts supplied by reference TRBV11-2 and TRBJ2-1, is EAGVAQSPRYKIIEKRQSVAFWCNPISGHATLYWYQQILGQGPKLLIQFQNNGVVDDSQLPKDRFSAERLKGVDSTLKIQPAKLEDSAVYLCASSSWATSSYNEQFFGPGTRLTVL.

CDR3 coding DNA: TGTGCCAGTAGGAGACAGGGGGCTAACTATGGCTACACCTTC. This codes for CASRRQGANYGYTF. This sequence joins TRBV19 and TRBJ1-2; 9 nucleotides line up with TRBD1. The CDR3 is 14 residues long. The junction had 2 bases not matched to a gene; V was cut back by 6 bases and J by 0 bases. The germline V gene encodes CDR1 LNHDA and CDR2 SQIVND (reference sequence).

The chain is built from TRBV2 and TRBJ2-7, with 8 bases aligning to TRBD2. The CDR3 sequence is 19 residues long. Germline CDR1 is SNHLY and CDR2 is FYNNEI. V shed 2 bases and J 0 bases; nucleotides not matched to a gene: 15. CDR3 sequence reads: CASSESWELAATSSYEQYF. In DNA, the CDR3 is TGTGCCAGCAGTGAATCGTGGGAACTAGCGGCCACCAGCTCCTACGAGCAGTACTTC.

V gene TRBV30 combines with J gene TRBJ2-3, with D unresolved. The V gene's germline CDR1 is GTSNPN and CDR2 SVGIG (reference sequence). V was trimmed by 2 bases and J by 5 bases, leaving 8 bases between them. The CDR3 is 12 amino acids. Here the CDR3 reads CAWSLSRDTQYF. CDR3 DNA: TGTGCCTGGAGTCTAAGCCGAGATACGCAGTATTTT.